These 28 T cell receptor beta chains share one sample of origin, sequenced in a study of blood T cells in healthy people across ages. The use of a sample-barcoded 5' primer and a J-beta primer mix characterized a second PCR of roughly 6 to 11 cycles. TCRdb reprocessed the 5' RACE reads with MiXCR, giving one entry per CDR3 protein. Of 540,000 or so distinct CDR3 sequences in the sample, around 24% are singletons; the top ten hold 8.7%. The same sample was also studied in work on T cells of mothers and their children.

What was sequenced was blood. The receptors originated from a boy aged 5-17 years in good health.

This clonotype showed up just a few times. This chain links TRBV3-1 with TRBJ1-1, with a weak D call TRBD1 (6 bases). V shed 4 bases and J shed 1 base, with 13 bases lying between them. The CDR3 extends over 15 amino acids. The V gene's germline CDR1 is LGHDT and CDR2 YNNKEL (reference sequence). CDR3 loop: CASSLQWGPNTEAFF. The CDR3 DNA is TGTGCCAGCAGCCTCCAGTGGGGGCCGAACACTGAAGCTTTCTTT.

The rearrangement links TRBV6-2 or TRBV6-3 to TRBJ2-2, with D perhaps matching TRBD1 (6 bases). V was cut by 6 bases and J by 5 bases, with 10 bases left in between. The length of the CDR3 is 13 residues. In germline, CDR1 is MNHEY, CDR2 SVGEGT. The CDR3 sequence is CASSQDRTGELFF. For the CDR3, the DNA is TGTGCCAGCAGCCAGGACAGAACCGGGGAGCTGTTTTTT.

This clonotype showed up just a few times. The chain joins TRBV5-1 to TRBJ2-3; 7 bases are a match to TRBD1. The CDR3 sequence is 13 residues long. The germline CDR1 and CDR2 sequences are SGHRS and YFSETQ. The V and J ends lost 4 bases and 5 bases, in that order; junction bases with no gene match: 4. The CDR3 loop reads CASSRDRVDTQYF. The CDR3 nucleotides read TGCGCCAGCAGCCGAGACAGGGTAGATACGCAGTATTTT.

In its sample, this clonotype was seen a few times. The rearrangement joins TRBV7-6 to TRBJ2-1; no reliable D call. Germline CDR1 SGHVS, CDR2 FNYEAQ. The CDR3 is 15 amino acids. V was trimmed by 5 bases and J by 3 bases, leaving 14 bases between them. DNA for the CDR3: TGTGCCAGCAGCCCAGGAGTAGGAGTCTACAATGAGCAGTTCTTC. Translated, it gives CASSPGVGVYNEQFF.

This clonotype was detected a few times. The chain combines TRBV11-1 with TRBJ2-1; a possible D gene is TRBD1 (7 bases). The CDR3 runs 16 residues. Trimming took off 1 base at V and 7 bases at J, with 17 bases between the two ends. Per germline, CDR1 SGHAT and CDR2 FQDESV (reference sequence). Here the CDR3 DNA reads TGTGCCAGCAGCTTAGGTCTGGAGTCAGGGGGGAATGAGCAGTTCTTC. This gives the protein CASSLGLESGGNEQFF.

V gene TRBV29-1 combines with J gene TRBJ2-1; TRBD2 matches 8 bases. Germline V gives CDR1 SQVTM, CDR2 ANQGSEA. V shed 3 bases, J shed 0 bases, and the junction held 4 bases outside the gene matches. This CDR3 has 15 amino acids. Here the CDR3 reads CSVEKSGSSYNEQFF. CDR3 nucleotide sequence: TGCAGCGTTGAGAAAAGCGGGAGCTCCTACAATGAGCAGTTCTTC.

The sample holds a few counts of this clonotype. The CDR3 protein is CASSQEVFGELFF. The DNA of the CDR3 is TGTGCCAGCAGCCAAGAGGTTTTTGGGGAGCTGTTTTTT. The chain recombines TRBV14 with TRBJ2-2; D not resolved. Germline V gene lookup returns CDR1 SGHDN and CDR2 FVKESK. This CDR3 spans 13 amino acids. The V gene lost 0 bases and the J gene lost 8 bases, with 7 bases spanning the gap.

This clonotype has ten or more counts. The CDR3, as DNA: TGCGCCAGCAGCCACTCTACATTGTACCAAGAGACCCAGTACTTC. Its protein product is CASSHSTLYQETQYF. This chain joins TRBV4-3 and TRBJ2-5; the D is unclear. The germline CDR1 and CDR2 sequences are LGHNA and YSLEER. The germline V and J ends were trimmed by 3 bases and 0 bases, with 11 bases remaining between them. The CDR3 has 15 amino acids.

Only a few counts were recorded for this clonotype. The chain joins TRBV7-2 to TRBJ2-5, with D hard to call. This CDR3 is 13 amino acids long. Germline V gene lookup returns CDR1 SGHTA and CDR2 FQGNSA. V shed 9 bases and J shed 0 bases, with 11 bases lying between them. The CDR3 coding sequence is TGTGCCAGTAGCCCAGCCCACCAAGAGACCCAGTACTTC. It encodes CASSPAHQETQYF.

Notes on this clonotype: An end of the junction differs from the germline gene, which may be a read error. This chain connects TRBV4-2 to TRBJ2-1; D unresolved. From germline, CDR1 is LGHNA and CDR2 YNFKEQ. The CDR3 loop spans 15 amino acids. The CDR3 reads CASVAVGDSDNEQFF. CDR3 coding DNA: TGTGCCAGCGTCGCGGTTGGCGACTCCGACAATGAGCAGTTCTTC.

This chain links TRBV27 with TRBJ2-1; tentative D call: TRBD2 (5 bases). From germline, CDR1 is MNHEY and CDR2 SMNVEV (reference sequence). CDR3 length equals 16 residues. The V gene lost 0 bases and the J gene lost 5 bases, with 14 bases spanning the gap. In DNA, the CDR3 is TGTGCCAGCAGTTTATCCCGAACGTTCGGGAACAATGAGCAGTTCTTC. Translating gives CASSLSRTFGNNEQFF.

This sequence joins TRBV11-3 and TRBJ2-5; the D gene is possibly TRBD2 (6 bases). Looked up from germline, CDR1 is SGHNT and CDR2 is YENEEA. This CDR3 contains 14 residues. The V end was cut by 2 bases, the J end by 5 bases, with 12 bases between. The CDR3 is CASSLRGGLETQYF. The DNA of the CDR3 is TGTGCCAGCAGCTTACGGGGAGGCTTGGAGACCCAGTACTTC. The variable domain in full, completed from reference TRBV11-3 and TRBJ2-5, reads EAGVVQSPRYKIIEKKQPVAFWCNPISGHNTLYWYLQNLGQGPELLIRYENEEAVDDSQLPKDRFSAERLKGVDSTLKIQPAELGDSAVYLCASSLRGGLETQYFGPGTRLLVL.

CDR3 DNA sequence: TGTGCCAGCAGTTACGTAGGGTCCAAGGAAAAACTGTTTTTT. As protein: CASSYVGSKEKLFF. This chain connects TRBV6-5 to TRBJ1-4; unclear D gene. CDR3 size: 14 residues. Per the germline V gene, CDR1 is MNHEY and CDR2 is SVGAGI. The V and J ends lost 2 bases and 8 bases respectively, with 12 bases between them.

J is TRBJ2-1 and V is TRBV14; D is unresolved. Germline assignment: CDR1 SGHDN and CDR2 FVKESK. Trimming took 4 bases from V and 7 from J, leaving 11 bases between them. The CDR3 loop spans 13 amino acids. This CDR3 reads CASSPELFNEQFF. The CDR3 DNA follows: TGTGCCAGCAGCCCCGAACTCTTTAATGAGCAGTTCTTC.

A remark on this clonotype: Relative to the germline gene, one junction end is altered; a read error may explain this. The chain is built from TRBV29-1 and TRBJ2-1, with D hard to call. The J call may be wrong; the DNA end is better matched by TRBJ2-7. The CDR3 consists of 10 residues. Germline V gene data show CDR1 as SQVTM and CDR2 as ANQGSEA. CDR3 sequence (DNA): TGCAGCGTTGGCTCCTTCGAGCAGTACTTC. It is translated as CSVGSFEQYF.

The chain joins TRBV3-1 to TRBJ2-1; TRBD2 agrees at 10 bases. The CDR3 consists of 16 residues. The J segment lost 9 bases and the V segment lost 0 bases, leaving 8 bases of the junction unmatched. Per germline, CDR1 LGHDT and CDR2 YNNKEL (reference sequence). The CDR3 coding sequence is TGTGCCAGCAGCCAAGATAGACTAGCGGGTCACAGTGAGCAGTTCTTC. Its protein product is CASSQDRLAGHSEQFF.

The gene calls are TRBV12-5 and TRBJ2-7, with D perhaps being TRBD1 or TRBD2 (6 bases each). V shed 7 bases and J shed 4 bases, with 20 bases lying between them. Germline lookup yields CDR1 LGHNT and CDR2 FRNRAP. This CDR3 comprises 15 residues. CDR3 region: CASAYEWGAGYEQYF. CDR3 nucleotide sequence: TGTGCTAGTGCCTATGAATGGGGGGCAGGATACGAGCAGTACTTC.

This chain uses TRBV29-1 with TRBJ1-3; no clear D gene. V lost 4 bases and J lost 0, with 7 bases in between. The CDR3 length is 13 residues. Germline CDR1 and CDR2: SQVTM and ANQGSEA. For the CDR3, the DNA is TGCAGCGTTGTTCGGGGCTCTGGAAACACCATATATTTT. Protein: CSVVRGSGNTIYF.

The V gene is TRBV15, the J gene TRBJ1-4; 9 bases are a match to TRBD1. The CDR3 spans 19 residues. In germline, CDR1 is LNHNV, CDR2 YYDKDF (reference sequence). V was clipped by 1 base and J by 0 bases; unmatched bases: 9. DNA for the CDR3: TGTGCCACCAGCAGAGGCGGGACAGGGAAGGGTGCAACTAATGAAAAACTGTTTTTT. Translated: CATSRGGTGKGATNEKLFF.

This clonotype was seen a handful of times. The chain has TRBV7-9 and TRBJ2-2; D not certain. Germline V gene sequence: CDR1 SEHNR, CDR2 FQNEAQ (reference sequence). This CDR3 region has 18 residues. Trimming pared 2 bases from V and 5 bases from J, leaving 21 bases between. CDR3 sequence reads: CASSLSSRRVDVTGELFF. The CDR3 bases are TGTGCCAGCAGCTTATCATCCAGGCGTGTGGACGTAACCGGGGAGCTGTTTTTT.

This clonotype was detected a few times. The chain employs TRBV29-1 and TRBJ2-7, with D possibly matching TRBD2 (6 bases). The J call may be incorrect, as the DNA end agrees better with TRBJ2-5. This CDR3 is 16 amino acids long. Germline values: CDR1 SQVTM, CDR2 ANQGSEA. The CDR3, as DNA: TGCAGCGCTGAGATAACCGGGACTTGGCCACTGGAGACCCAGTACTTC. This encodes CSAEITGTWPLETQYF.

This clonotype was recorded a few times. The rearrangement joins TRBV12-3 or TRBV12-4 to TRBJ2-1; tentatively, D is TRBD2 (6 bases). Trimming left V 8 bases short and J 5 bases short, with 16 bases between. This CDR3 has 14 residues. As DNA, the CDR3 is TGTGCCAGCGGCCCGACTAGTAGCGACAATGAGCAGTTCTTC. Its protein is CASGPTSSDNEQFF.

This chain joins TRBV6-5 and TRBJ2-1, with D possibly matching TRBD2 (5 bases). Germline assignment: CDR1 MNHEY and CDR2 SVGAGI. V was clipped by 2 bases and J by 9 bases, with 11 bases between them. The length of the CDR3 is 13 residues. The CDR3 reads CASSYVGVSEQFF. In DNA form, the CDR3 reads TGTGCCAGCAGTTACGTGGGAGTTAGTGAGCAGTTCTTC.

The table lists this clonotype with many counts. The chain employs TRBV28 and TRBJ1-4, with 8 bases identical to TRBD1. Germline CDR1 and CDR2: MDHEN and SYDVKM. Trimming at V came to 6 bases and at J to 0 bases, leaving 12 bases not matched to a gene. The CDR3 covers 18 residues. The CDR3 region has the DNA TGTGCCAGCAGAGTAGGAGTCGGGACAGGACCAACTAATGAAAAACTGTTTTTT. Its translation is CASRVGVGTGPTNEKLFF.

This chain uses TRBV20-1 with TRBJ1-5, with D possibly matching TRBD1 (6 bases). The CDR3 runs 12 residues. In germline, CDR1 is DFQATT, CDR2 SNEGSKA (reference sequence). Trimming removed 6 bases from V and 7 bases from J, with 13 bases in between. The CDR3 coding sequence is TGCAGTGCCTCACCACAGGGACAGCCCCAGCATTTT. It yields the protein CSASPQGQPQHF.

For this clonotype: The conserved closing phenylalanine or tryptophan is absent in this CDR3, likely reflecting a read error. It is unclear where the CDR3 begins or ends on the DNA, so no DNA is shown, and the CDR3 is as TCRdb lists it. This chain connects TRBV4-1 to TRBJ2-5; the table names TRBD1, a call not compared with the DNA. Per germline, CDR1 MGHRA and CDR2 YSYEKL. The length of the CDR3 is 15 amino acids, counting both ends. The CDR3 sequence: CASSQWTGSQETQCL.

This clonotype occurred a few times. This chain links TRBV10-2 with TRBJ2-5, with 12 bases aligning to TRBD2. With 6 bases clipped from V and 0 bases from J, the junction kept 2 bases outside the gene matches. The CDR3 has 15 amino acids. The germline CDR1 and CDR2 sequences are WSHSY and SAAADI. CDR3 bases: TGCGCCAGCAGCTGGACTAGCGGGGACCAAGAGACCCAGTACTTC. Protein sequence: CASSWTSGDQETQYF.

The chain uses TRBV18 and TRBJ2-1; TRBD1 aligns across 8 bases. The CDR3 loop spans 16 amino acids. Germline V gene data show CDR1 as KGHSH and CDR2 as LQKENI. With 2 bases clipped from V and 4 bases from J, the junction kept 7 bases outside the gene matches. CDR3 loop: CASSPTGQGVYNEQFF. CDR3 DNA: TGTGCCAGCTCACCAACCGGACAGGGAGTATACAATGAGCAGTTCTTC.